The next 24 T cell receptor beta chains were all read from a single sample in a study of T cell responses to AZD1222 COVID-19 vaccine. Only in-frame clones appear in the TCRdb table, and some are missing; sequencing was by immunoSEQ multiplex PCR. This sample has 130,000 to 150,000 clones, with 85% to 90% found just once. The sample consisted of peripheral blood, taken on day 0 of AZD1222 vaccination. The source is an adult in good health.

The chain couples TRBV4-1 to TRBJ1-2; D is possibly TRBD1 (6 bases). The germline gives CDR1 MGHRA, CDR2 YSYEKL. CDR3 length: 16 residues. With 0 bases removed from V and 4 bases from J, the gap between germline ends came to 15 bases. The CDR3 loop is CASSQEPDRNSYGYTF. DNA for the CDR3: TGCGCCAGCAGCCAAGAGCCCGACAGGAATTCCTATGGCTACACCTTC.

This clone was recorded only once. The chain recombines TRBV7-2 with TRBJ1-1; tentatively, D is TRBD1 (5 bases). The length of the CDR3 is 15 residues. CDR1 and CDR2 (germline): SGHTA, FQGNSA. V gave up 1 base and J gave up 5 bases, with 14 bases separating them. The CDR3 nucleotides are TGTGCCAGCAGCTTAGATGGGGGTGGGAGGACTGAAGCTTTCTTT. It specifies CASSLDGGGRTEAFF. Complete variable domain (other parts from reference TRBV7-2 and TRBJ1-1): GAGVSQSPSNKVTEKGKDVELRCDPISGHTALYWYRQSLGQGLEFLIYFQGNSAPDKSGLPSDRFSAERTGGSVSTLTIQRTQQEDSAVYLCASSLDGGGRTEAFFGQGTRLTVV.

This clone came up once. The chain couples TRBV6-6 to TRBJ2-3, with D maybe TRBD2 (6 bases). Trimming shortened V by 2 bases and J by 1 base, and 10 bases separated the two germline ends. This CDR3 contains 15 residues. The germline V gene has CDR1 MNHNY and CDR2 SVGAGI (reference sequence). CDR3 DNA sequence: TGTGCCAGCAGTTACGCCCCTAGCGGCACAGATACGCAGTATTTT. It yields the protein CASSYAPSGTDTQYF.

The chain combines TRBV12-3 or TRBV12-4 with TRBJ1-1; no reliable D call. CDR3 length equals 13 residues. With 3 bases removed from V and 11 bases from J, the gap between germline ends came to 16 bases. In nucleotides, the CDR3 is TGTGCCAGCAGTTTTGGACGGGTGATGGATGCTTTCTTT. Its translation: CASSFGRVMDAFF.

The chain links TRBV9 to TRBJ2-4; D is perhaps TRBD1 or TRBD2 (5 bases each). Trimming pared 0 bases from V and 1 base from J, leaving 11 bases between. The CDR3 runs to 16 residues. CDR1 and CDR2 from the germline V gene are SGDLS and YYNGEE. CDR3 bases: TGTGCCAGCAGCGTAGGAGGGGCTTCGGCCAAAAACATTCAGTACTTC. Translating gives CASSVGGASAKNIQYF.

The J gene is TRBJ1-2, the V gene TRBV28; TRBD1 might be the D (5 bases). The V gene lost 0 bases and the J gene lost 2 bases, with 13 bases spanning the gap. Germline CDR1 reads MDHEN; CDR2 reads SYDVKM. The CDR3 consists of 16 residues. CDR3 bases: TGTGCCAGCAGTTTATGGTCCCCAGGGAGGAACTATGGCTACACCTTC. It translates to CASSLWSPGRNYGYTF.

The rearrangement links TRBV5-1 to TRBJ1-5; TRBD1 matches 8 bases. This CDR3 has 14 residues. Germline CDR1 is SGHRS and CDR2 is YFSETQ. Losses at the gene ends were 3 bases for V and 5 bases for J; bases not matched to a gene: 4. CDR3 bases: TGCGCCAGCAGCTACGGACAGGGAGATCAGCCCCAGCATTTT. This gives the protein CASSYGQGDQPQHF.

V and J are TRBV2 and TRBJ1-2; D call uncertain. V lost 6 bases and J 5 bases, leaving 10 bases between the germline ends. This CDR3 is built from 12 residues. CDR1 is SNHLY, CDR2 FYNNEI, per germline. CDR3 loop: CASSRPGYGYTF. The CDR3 DNA follows: TGTGCCAGCAGCAGACCGGGGTATGGCTACACCTTC.

The chain uses TRBV5-1 and TRBJ1-1; the match to TRBD1 covers 10 bases. Trimming took 4 bases from V and 5 from J; bases not matched to a gene: 14. The CDR3 is 17 residues long. The V gene's germline CDR1 is SGHRS and CDR2 YFSETQ. CDR3 DNA sequence: TGCGCCAGCAGCATTCGTCCCGGGGGACAGGGGTGGACTGAAGCTTTCTTT. As protein: CASSIRPGGQGWTEAFF. The whole variable domain, filled in from reference TRBV5-1 and TRBJ1-1, reads KAGVTQTPRYLIKTRGQQVTLSCSPISGHRSVSWYQQTPGQGLQFLFEYFSETQRNKGNFPGRFSGRQFSNSRSEMNVSTLELGDSALYLCASSIRPGGQGWTEAFFGQGTRLTVV.

This clone was seen only a few times. The V gene is TRBV7-2, the J gene TRBJ1-4, with 8 bases aligning to TRBD1. The germline V gene has CDR1 SGHTA and CDR2 FQGNSA. The length of the CDR3 is 17 residues. Trimming cost V 1 base and J 4 bases; bases outside gene matches: 8. DNA for the CDR3: TGTGCCAGCAGCTTAGGCCGCACAGGGGGAAGTAATGAAAAACTGTTTTTT. Protein product: CASSLGRTGGSNEKLFF.

The chain recombines TRBV19 with TRBJ1-5; no clear D. V was clipped by 9 bases and J by 5 bases, with 14 bases between them. The CDR3 has 13 amino acids. Germline CDR1 LNHDA, CDR2 SQIVND (reference sequence). CDR3 DNA: TGTGCCAGCAGGCACACGGAATATCAGCCCCAGCATTTT. It translates to CASRHTEYQPQHF.

The chain has TRBV5-1 and TRBJ2-1, with D perhaps TRBD2 (6 bases). The CDR3 totals 17 residues. Between the trimmed V and J ends, which lost 1 base and 0 bases, there was a span of 14 bases. Germline V lookup: CDR1 SGHRS, CDR2 YFSETQ. The CDR3 protein is CASSLIVREHSYNEQFF. As DNA, the CDR3 is TGCGCCAGCAGCTTGATTGTGCGGGAACACTCCTACAATGAGCAGTTCTTC.

The rearrangement joins TRBV23-1 to TRBJ1-1; D not resolved. TRBV23-1 is an ORF; its function is uncertain. The V end lost 0 bases, the J end lost 1 base, and 15 bases lay between the germline ends. The CDR3 runs 17 residues. The CDR3 coding sequence is TGCGCCAGCAGTCAATCGAAAAGGGTGACCCAGAACACTGAAGCTTTCTTT. This codes for CASSQSKRVTQNTEAFF.

This sequence joins TRBV20-1 and TRBJ1-2, with no clear D. V was pared by 3 bases and J by 6 bases, with 2 bases between. This CDR3 has 9 residues. Germline V lookup: CDR1 DFQATT, CDR2 SNEGSKA (reference sequence). CDR3 sequence: CSARDGYTF. In nucleotides, the CDR3 is TGCAGTGCTAGGGATGGCTACACCTTC.

The chain links TRBV5-5 to TRBJ1-3; 7 bases agree with TRBD1. V shed 3 bases, J shed 5 bases, and the junction held 20 bases outside the gene matches. This CDR3 region has 19 residues. The V gene's germline CDR1 is SGHKS and CDR2 YYEKEE (reference sequence). CDR3 loop: CASSYQGQNGFRPRNTIYF. CDR3 DNA sequence: TGTGCCAGCAGCTACCAGGGACAGAATGGCTTCAGGCCGAGAAACACCATATATTTT.

This chain connects TRBV6-5 to TRBJ2-7, with 10 bases fitting TRBD2. After removal of 6 bases from V and 3 bases from J, the junction contained 8 bases not matched to a gene. CDR1 is MNHEY, CDR2 SVGAGI, per germline. The CDR3 has 15 residues. CDR3 loop: CASSRGLARFYEQYF. CDR3 nucleotides: TGTGCCAGCAGCCGGGGACTAGCGCGGTTCTACGAGCAGTACTTC.

The J gene is TRBJ2-3, the V gene TRBV24-1; 7 bases are a match to TRBD1. The germline CDR1 and CDR2 sequences are KGHDR and SFDVKD. V lost 4 bases, J lost 3 bases, and 9 bases stayed unmatched. The CDR3 consists of 16 residues. CDR3 sequence: CATSDPQGTMTDTQYF. The CDR3 nucleotides read TGTGCCACCAGTGACCCACAGGGGACCATGACAGATACGCAGTATTTT.

The chain combines TRBV18 with TRBJ1-1, with D possibly TRBD1 on 5 matching bases. CDR1 is KGHSH, CDR2 LQKENI, per germline. The CDR3 is 13 amino acids. Trimming left V 3 bases short and J 5 bases short, with 10 bases between. CDR3 sequence: CASSPTQGTEAFF. CDR3 nucleotides: TGTGCCAGCTCACCCACCCAGGGTACTGAAGCTTTCTTT.

A single count supports this clone. V usage is TRBV2 and J usage is TRBJ1-5, with D possibly TRBD1 on 6 matching bases. This CDR3 has 15 amino acids. V was pared by 2 bases and J by 6 bases, with 14 bases between. The germline V gene encodes CDR1 SNHLY and CDR2 FYNNEI. CDR3 sequence reads: CASSERMAGAQPQHF. CDR3 DNA sequence: TGTGCCAGCAGTGAACGGATGGCAGGGGCTCAGCCCCAGCATTTT.

The V gene is TRBV20-1, the J gene TRBJ1-1, with no clear D. V gave up 0 bases and J gave up 11 bases, with 10 bases separating them. CDR1 is DFQATT and CDR2 is SNEGSKA in the germline V gene (reference sequence). This CDR3 comprises 11 residues. CDR3 DNA: TGCAGTGCTAGAGAGGGCCGGGATGCTTTCTTT. It yields the protein CSAREGRDAFF.

The rearrangement links TRBV28 to TRBJ1-5, with 12 nucleotides matching TRBD1. The V gene's germline CDR1 is MDHEN and CDR2 SYDVKM. The CDR3 has 18 amino acids. The junction had 9 bases not matched to a gene; V was cut back by 6 bases and J by 0 bases. The CDR3 spells CASSPRDRGLRSNQPQHF. The CDR3 coding sequence is TGTGCCAGCAGCCCACGGGACAGGGGGCTCCGTAGCAATCAGCCCCAGCATTTT. Full variable domain (missing parts from reference TRBV28 and TRBJ1-5): DVKVTQSSRYLVKRTGEKVFLECVQDMDHENMFWYRQDPGLGLRLIYFSYDVKMKEKGDIPEGYSVSREKKERFSLILESASTNQTSMYLCASSPRDRGLRSNQPQHFGDGTRLSIL.

Only a few counts were recorded for this clone. Other DNA sequences in the sample encode the same CDR3. This rearrangement joins TRBV7-2 to TRBJ2-5; D is possibly TRBD2 (7 bases). Germline V gene sequence: CDR1 SGHTA, CDR2 FQGNSA. Trimming pared 1 base from V and 5 bases from J, leaving 11 bases between. The CDR3 has 14 amino acids. In nucleotides, the CDR3 is TGTGCCAGCAGCTTAGGGGGGGGCAGGGAGACCCAGTACTTC. Its protein is CASSLGGGRETQYF.

The V gene is TRBV30, the J gene TRBJ1-5, with 9 nucleotides matching TRBD1. V was clipped by 5 bases and J by 5 bases; unmatched bases: 7. Germline V gene data show CDR1 as GTSNPN and CDR2 as SVGIG (reference sequence). The CDR3 length is 14 residues. The CDR3 sequence is CAWQTGGGYQPQHF. The CDR3 DNA sequence: TGTGCCTGGCAAACAGGGGGCGGCTATCAGCCCCAGCATTTT. The complete variable domain, with remaining parts taken from reference TRBV30 and TRBJ1-5, reads SQTIHQWPATLVQPVGSPLSLECTVEGTSNPNLYWYRQAAGRGLQLLFYSVGIGQISSEVPQNLSASRPQDRQFILSSKKLLLSDSGFYLCAWQTGGGYQPQHFGDGTRLSIL.

The gene calls are TRBV9 and TRBJ2-7; 8 nucleotides match TRBD2. This CDR3 is built from 15 residues. The germline V gene encodes CDR1 SGDLS and CDR2 YYNGEE. V dropped 4 bases and J dropped 2; count of bases not matched to a gene: 8. CDR3 sequence (DNA): TGTGCCAGCAGCCCCGGGGGGGAGGTAACCTACGAGCAGTACTTC. It specifies CASSPGGEVTYEQYF. Combining the CDR3 with reference TRBV9 and TRBJ2-7 gives the whole variable domain DSGVTQTPKHLITATGQRVTLRCSPRSGDLSVYWYQQSLDQGLQFLIQYYNGEERAKGNILERFSAQQFPDLHSELNLSSLELGDSALYFCASSPGGEVTYEQYFGPGTRLTVT.